Below, 10 T cell receptor beta chains from the same sample are listed, as sequenced in a study of CD8 T cells in Susac syndrome. An input of about 0.5 to 1 ug of RNA was subjected to reverse transcription using random hexamers. TCRdb re-called the immunoSEQ multiplex PCR reads through MiXCR, storing one row per CDR3 protein. The data contain 150,000 to 190,000 distinct CDR3 sequences, over 85% of them singletons. The sample was CD8+ T cells from PBMCs. These receptor sequences come from a human donor with multiple sclerosis.

The J gene is TRBJ1-2, the V gene TRBV9, with 7 bases matching TRBD1. The CDR3 has 13 residues. Trimming removed 2 bases from V and 8 bases from J; junction bases left unmatched: 6. Germline CDR1 is SGDLS and CDR2 is YYNGEE. The CDR3 region has the DNA TGTGCCAGCAGCGTGACAGGGTGGCACGGCTACACCTTC. Its protein product is CASSVTGWHGYTF.

The chain links TRBV4-1 to TRBJ1-5; D unclear. The CDR3 totals 14 residues. Germline CDR1 reads MGHRA; CDR2 reads YSYEKL. V was cut by 4 bases and J by 1 base, with 8 bases left in between. The CDR3 DNA reads TGCGCCAGCAGCCTATCGGCGAGCAATCAGCCCCAGCATTTT. Translated, it gives CASSLSASNQPQHF.

The chain uses TRBV11-3 and TRBJ2-6; possibly TRBD1 for D (5 bases). Trimming shortened V by 5 bases and J by 1 base, and 18 bases separated the two germline ends. Germline lookup yields CDR1 SGHNT and CDR2 YENEEA. There are 18 residues in the CDR3. The CDR3 protein is CASSVQGFSSSGANVLTF. The DNA for the CDR3 is TGTGCCAGCAGCGTTCAGGGTTTTTCGTCTTCTGGGGCCAACGTCCTGACTTTC.

The CDR3 is CASSSTNRFFNQPQHF. CDR3 nucleotide sequence: TGTGCCAGCAGTTCGACGAACAGGTTCTTCAATCAGCCCCAGCATTTT. This chain connects TRBV28 to TRBJ1-5; tentative D call: TRBD1 (5 bases). The V end lost 4 bases, the J end lost 3 bases, and 16 bases lay between the germline ends. Germline V CDR1 and CDR2: MDHEN, SYDVKM. CDR3 length equals 16 residues. The full variable domain, with the rest looked up from reference TRBV28 and TRBJ1-5, is DVKVTQSSRYLVKRTGEKVFLECVQDMDHENMFWYRQDPGLGLRLIYFSYDVKMKEKGDIPEGYSVSREKKERFSLILESASTNQTSMYLCASSSTNRFFNQPQHFGDGTRLSIL.

V gene TRBV9 combines with J gene TRBJ2-6; no clear D. V was pared by 3 bases and J by 2 bases, with 3 bases between. The CDR3 has 13 residues. Germline V gives CDR1 SGDLS, CDR2 YYNGEE. CDR3 DNA sequence: TGTGCCAGCAGCGATGCTGGGGCCAACGTCCTGACTTTC. It translates to CASSDAGANVLTF.

The chain employs TRBV7-2 and TRBJ2-3; 7 positions agree with TRBD2. CDR1 and CDR2 (germline): SGHTA, FQGNSA. V lost 3 bases to trimming and J lost 6 bases; unmatched junction nucleotides: 18. CDR3 length equals 18 residues. As DNA, the CDR3 is TGTGCCAGCAGCTTGGTCTTAACGGGGACGGGGGGTGAGGATACGCAGTATTTT. Translated: CASSLVLTGTGGEDTQYF.

This chain uses TRBV29-1 with TRBJ2-3; 10 nucleotides align to TRBD2. Germline V gene sequence: CDR1 SQVTM, CDR2 ANQGSEA. This CDR3 comprises 13 residues. V lost 7 bases to trimming and J lost 6 bases; unmatched junction nucleotides: 7. CDR3 nucleotides: TGCAGCGCCCTAGCGGGGGTCCTCGATACGCAGTATTTT. Residues: CSALAGVLDTQYF.

This chain links TRBV27 with TRBJ2-5; the D gene could be TRBD1 or TRBD2 (6 bases each). V was shortened by 4 bases and J by 5 bases, with 23 bases between the two germline ends. CDR1 is MNHEY and CDR2 is SMNVEV in the germline V gene (reference sequence). The CDR3 sequence is 17 residues long. CDR3 in amino acids: CASSSTRGHTTGETQYF. Written as DNA, the CDR3 is TGTGCCAGCAGTTCCACGCGGGGACATACAACCGGGGAGACCCAGTACTTC.

This rearrangement joins TRBV1 to TRBJ1-5; the table gives TRBD1 as D, unverified against the DNA. TRBV1 is a documented pseudogene. The CDR3 contains 15 residues. This CDR3 is CTSSQEPGYNQPQHF. In nucleotides, the CDR3 is TGCACCAGCAGCCAAGAGCCGGGGTATAATCAGCCCCAGCATTTT.

The chain is built from TRBV5-1 and TRBJ2-1, with a weak D call TRBD2 (5 bases). Germline V CDR1 and CDR2: SGHRS, YFSETQ. The CDR3 is 11 residues long. Between the trimmed V and J ends, which lost 6 bases and 10 bases, there was a span of 11 bases. CDR3 DNA sequence: TGCGCCAGCATCGGCGGGCAAGAGCAGTTCTTC. Translated, it gives CASIGGQEQFF.